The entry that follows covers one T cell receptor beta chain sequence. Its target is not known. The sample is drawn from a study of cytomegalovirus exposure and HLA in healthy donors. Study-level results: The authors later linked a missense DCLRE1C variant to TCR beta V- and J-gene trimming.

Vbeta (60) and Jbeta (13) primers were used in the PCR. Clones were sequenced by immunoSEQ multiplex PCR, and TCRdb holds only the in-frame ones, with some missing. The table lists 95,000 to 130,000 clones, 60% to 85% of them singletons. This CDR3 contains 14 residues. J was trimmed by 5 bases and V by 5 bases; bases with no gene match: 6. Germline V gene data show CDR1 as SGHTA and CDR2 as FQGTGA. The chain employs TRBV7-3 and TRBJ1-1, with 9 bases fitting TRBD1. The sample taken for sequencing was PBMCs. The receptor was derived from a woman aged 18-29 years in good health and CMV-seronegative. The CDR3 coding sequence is TGTGCCAGCAGCAAGACAGGGGGTGGTACTGAAGCTTTCTTT. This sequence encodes CASSKTGGGTEAFF. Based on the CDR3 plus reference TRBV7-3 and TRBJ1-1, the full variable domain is GAGVSQTPSNKVTEKGKYVELRCDPISGHTALYWYRQSLGQGPEFLIYFQGTGAADDSGLPNDRFFAVRPEGSVSTLKIQRTERGDSAVYLCASSKTGGGTEAFFGQGTRLTVV.